The 23 T cell receptor beta chains below were found in one sample sequenced in a study of circulating CD8 cells and anti-PD-1 response in melanoma. Live CD3+CD8+TCRalphabeta+ cells were sorted into four subsets by PD-1 and/or TIGIT. TCR libraries were prepared from about 16 ng of total RNA with the QIAseq Immune Repertoire TCR panel. TCRdb used MiXCR to reprocess the reads, holding one entry per CDR3 protein. The data show about 390 distinct CDR3 sequences, less than 9.5% seen once. Sequenced here: CD8+ T cells from PBMCs, sampled at baseline or after one month of anti-PD-1 therapy (not recorded which). The receptor source for this set is a human donor with melanoma.

By share, this clonotype ranks as large. The CDR3 loop reads CASSAGQGRMQPQHF. CDR3 nucleotide sequence: TGTGCCAGCAGCGCCGGACAGGGGCGTATGCAGCCCCAGCATTTT. V gene TRBV9 combines with J gene TRBJ1-5; 9 bases are a match to TRBD1. The CDR3 runs 15 residues. Per the germline V gene, CDR1 is SGDLS and CDR2 is YYNGEE. The ends lost 3 bases at V and 7 bases at J; junction bases unmatched: 8.

In this sample, this clonotype is large. The chain employs TRBV5-4 and TRBJ1-1; TRBD1 aligns across 11 bases. Germline-derived CDR1 and CDR2 are SGHNT and YYREEE (reference sequence). The V and J ends lost 2 bases and 4 bases, in that order; junction bases with no gene match: 1. The CDR3 runs to 14 residues. The CDR3 DNA sequence: TGTGCCAGCAGCTTTGGGACAGGGGGCACTGAAGCTTTCTTT. Encoded protein: CASSFGTGGTEAFF.

V and J are TRBV7-2 and TRBJ2-7; D may be TRBD2 (6 bases). The V end lost 5 bases, the J end lost 2 bases, and 10 bases lay between the germline ends. The CDR3 has 13 residues. CDR1 and CDR2 from the germline V gene are SGHTA and FQGNSA. CDR3 coding DNA: TGTGCCAGCAGCGGGGGGATCACCTACGAGCAGTACTTC. Protein: CASSGGITYEQYF.

This clonotype is classed as medium-sized (0.01 to 0.1%). The CDR3 nucleotides read TGTGCCAGCAGAGTTGGGCAGGGAACCGAAGCTTTCTTT. This translates into CASRVGQGTEAFF. The rearrangement joins TRBV27 to TRBJ1-1; D possibly corresponds to TRBD1 (5 bases). There are 13 residues in the CDR3. CDR1 is MNHEY and CDR2 is SMNVEV in the germline V gene (reference sequence). V was shortened by 6 bases and J by 8 bases, with 16 bases between the two germline ends.

This clonotype is judged medium-sized. The chain employs TRBV27 and TRBJ2-1, with a tentative D call TRBD1 (5 bases). Germline loops: CDR1 MNHEY, CDR2 SMNVEV (reference sequence). The CDR3 sequence is 15 residues long. Deletions cut 3 bases from V and 7 bases from J, with 16 bases between. As DNA, the CDR3 is TGTGCCAGCAGTTTTTATGGGGCAGAATTGAATGAGCAGTTCTTC. Translating gives CASSFYGAELNEQFF.

This clonotype was found a few times. This chain connects TRBV7-9 to TRBJ2-7, with D uncertain. The CDR3 consists of 12 residues. Trimming pared 5 bases from V and 8 bases from J, leaving 13 bases between. In germline, CDR1 is SEHNR, CDR2 FQNEAQ (reference sequence). CDR3 nucleotides: TGTGCCAGCAGCGTTGATCCAGGACAGCAGTACTTC. As protein: CASSVDPGQQYF.

To note about this clonotype: At one end, the junction sequence differs from germline, possibly due to a read error. The genes are TRBV20-1 and TRBJ2-3; D gene uncertain. The length of the CDR3 is 13 residues. Looked up from germline, CDR1 is DFQATT and CDR2 is SNEGSKA (reference sequence). In DNA form, the CDR3 reads TGCAGTGCCCCGGTGGAGTTTATGGATACGCAGTGTTTT. This sequence encodes CSAPVEFMDTQCF.

By share, this clonotype ranks as large. The chain is built from TRBV2 and TRBJ2-7; maybe TRBD2 (6 bases). V was shortened by 11 bases and J by 7 bases, with 12 bases between the two germline ends. CDR3 length: 10 amino acids. Germline V CDR1 and CDR2: SNHLY, FYNNEI. In nucleotides, the CDR3 is TGTGCCGGAGGGAGGCAGGAGCAGTACTTC. The encoded protein is CAGGRQEQYF.

In its sample, this clonotype ranks as medium-sized (0.01 to 0.1%). The chain uses TRBV28 and TRBJ2-3; TRBD1 matches at 8 bases. Germline CDR1 MDHEN, CDR2 SYDVKM. Losses at the gene ends were 4 bases for V and 8 bases for J; bases not matched to a gene: 2. The CDR3 runs 12 residues. The CDR3, as DNA: TGTGCCAGCAGTTGGACAGGGCCTACGCAGTATTTT. Protein product: CASSWTGPTQYF. Full variable domain (rest looked up from reference TRBV28 and TRBJ2-3): DVKVTQSSRYLVKRTGEKVFLECVQDMDHENMFWYRQDPGLGLRLIYFSYDVKMKEKGDIPEGYSVSREKKERFSLILESASTNQTSMYLCASSWTGPTQYFGPGTRLTVL.

By frequency in the sample, this clonotype is large. The chain carries TRBV24-1 and TRBJ2-5; no definite D call. Trimming took off 2 bases at V and 4 bases at J, with 13 bases between the two ends. The CDR3 runs to 15 residues. Germline V gene sequence: CDR1 KGHDR, CDR2 SFDVKD. CDR3 protein: CATSDSLNPGETQYF. In nucleotides, the CDR3 is TGTGCCACCAGTGATTCCCTGAACCCAGGAGAGACCCAGTACTTC.

By share, this clonotype counts as medium-sized. J is TRBJ1-3 and V is TRBV6-2 or TRBV6-3, with D unclear. The CDR3 is 14 residues long. The germline V gene has CDR1 MNHEY and CDR2 SVGEGT. Trimming removed 2 bases at V and 5 bases at J, with 10 bases between. The CDR3 protein is CASSYVGGRNTIYF. CDR3 coding DNA: TGTGCCAGCAGTTACGTCGGAGGGCGAAACACCATATATTTT.

This clonotype is large by share. The chain employs TRBV7-3 and TRBJ1-6; TRBD1 might be the D (5 bases). The CDR3 covers 16 residues. Germline CDR1 SGHTA, CDR2 FQGTGA. Trimming left V 5 bases short and J 4 bases short, with 15 bases between. CDR3: CASSLGRSGYNSPLHF. The CDR3 coding sequence is TGTGCCAGCAGCCTCGGGAGGTCAGGGTATAATTCACCCCTCCACTTT.

By frequency in the sample, this clonotype is large (0.1 to 1%). The V and J genes are TRBV29-1 and TRBJ2-1; D is undetermined. Germline assignment: CDR1 SQVTM and CDR2 ANQGSEA. Trimming stripped 6 bases from V and 4 bases from J, with 16 bases between. This CDR3 contains 14 residues. CDR3 DNA sequence: TGCAGCGTCCCCGCGCAGTCCTTTTACAATGAGCAGTTCTTC. It encodes CSVPAQSFYNEQFF.

Within the sample, this clonotype is medium-sized (0.01 to 0.1%). The chain carries TRBV28 and TRBJ1-1; no clear D. The CDR3 runs to 12 residues. The ends were cut back, 7 bases at V and 5 bases at J, with 11 bases in the middle. Per the germline V gene, CDR1 is MDHEN and CDR2 is SYDVKM. CDR3 DNA sequence: TGTGCCAGCACGGGATTACGGACTGAAGCTTTCTTT. Translating gives CASTGLRTEAFF. The whole variable domain, remainder taken from reference TRBV28 and TRBJ1-1, is DVKVTQSSRYLVKRTGEKVFLECVQDMDHENMFWYRQDPGLGLRLIYFSYDVKMKEKGDIPEGYSVSREKKERFSLILESASTNQTSMYLCASTGLRTEAFFGQGTRLTVV.

This clonotype is large within its sample. The chain links TRBV5-6 to TRBJ1-5, with 8 bases aligning to TRBD1. This CDR3 has 14 amino acids. V shed 1 base and J 7 bases; nucleotides not matched to a gene: 4. Germline V gene data show CDR1 as SGHDT and CDR2 as YYEEEE. In DNA, the CDR3 is TGTGCCAGCAGCTTGATTACAGGGGGACAGCCCCAGCATTTT. It yields the protein CASSLITGGQPQHF.

This clonotype ranks as large. V usage is TRBV7-6 and J usage is TRBJ2-6; D might be TRBD1 (5 bases). The CDR3 extends over 15 amino acids. Germline CDR1 reads SGHVS; CDR2 reads FNYEAQ. V was cut by 5 bases and J by 3 bases, with 11 bases left in between. The CDR3 nucleotides read TGTGCCAGCAGCCTGGGGCAGGTTGGGGCCAACGTCCTGACTTTC. As protein: CASSLGQVGANVLTF.

Notes on this clonotype: One end of the junction does not line up with germline, which may come from a read error. In DNA, the CDR3 is TGTGCTAGCAGCCCCGACTCTGATCCCTACAATGAGCAGTTCTTC. Translation gives CASSPDSDPYNEQFF. The chain carries TRBV7-7 and TRBJ2-1; D not certain. The V gene's germline CDR1 is SSHAT and CDR2 FNYEAQ (reference sequence). This CDR3 comprises 15 residues.

This clonotype is judged large. The genes are TRBV27 and TRBJ1-6; D remains unclear. This CDR3 is built from 15 residues. The V end lost 8 bases, the J end lost 6 bases, and 17 bases lay between the germline ends. CDR1 and CDR2 (germline): MNHEY, SMNVEV (reference sequence). CDR3 residues: CASGPPWLTNSPLHF. In DNA, the CDR3 is TGTGCCAGCGGGCCTCCTTGGCTCACTAATTCACCCCTCCACTTT.

By sample share, this clonotype is medium-sized. The chain employs TRBV28 and TRBJ1-5; D is undetermined. This CDR3 region has 13 residues. Germline assignment: CDR1 MDHEN and CDR2 SYDVKM. V was trimmed by 8 bases and J by 2 bases, leaving 10 bases between them. The CDR3 nucleotides read TGTGCCAGCCAACGCCGCGGCAATCAGCCCCAGCATTTT. This encodes CASQRRGNQPQHF.

This clonotype is deemed large (0.1 to 1%). The chain joins TRBV4-1 to TRBJ1-1; 8 nucleotides line up with TRBD1. V trimming: 1 base; J trimming: 2 bases; junction bases outside the gene matches: 6. The germline gives CDR1 MGHRA, CDR2 YSYEKL. The CDR3 runs 16 residues. Here the CDR3 DNA reads TGCGCCAGCAGCCAAGTGCAGGGGGCCATTAACACTGAAGCTTTCTTT. This sequence encodes CASSQVQGAINTEAFF.

Sample share makes this clonotype medium-sized. This chain links TRBV7-9 with TRBJ2-7; D might be TRBD1 or TRBD2, each matching 5 bases. Trimming pared 6 bases from V and 0 bases from J, leaving 15 bases between. Germline lookup yields CDR1 SEHNR and CDR2 FQNEAQ (reference sequence). The CDR3 sequence is 15 residues long. CDR3 nucleotides: TGTGCCAGCAGACCCCCCGGGACGGTCTCCTACGAGCAGTACTTC. The encoded protein is CASRPPGTVSYEQYF.

By sample fraction, this clonotype is large. The chain is built from TRBV29-1 and TRBJ2-1; 7 bases align to TRBD1. The CDR3 has 15 amino acids. V lost 2 bases and J lost 0; bases outside the gene matches: 4. The V gene's germline CDR1 is SQVTM and CDR2 ANQGSEA. CDR3 nucleotides: TGCAGCGTTGAAAATCAGGGGGTCTCCTACAATGAGCAGTTCTTC. It codes for CSVENQGVSYNEQFF.

By sample fraction, this clonotype is medium-sized (0.01 to 0.1%). The V gene is TRBV7-2, the J gene TRBJ2-5, with 8 bases identical to TRBD1. Germline CDR1 is SGHTA and CDR2 is FQGNSA. V lost 5 bases to trimming and J lost 0 bases; unmatched junction nucleotides: 5. The CDR3 consists of 15 residues. In DNA, the CDR3 is TGTGCCAGCAGCCGCTGGACAGGGCACCAAGAGACCCAGTACTTC. It yields the protein CASSRWTGHQETQYF.